This T cell receptor (beta chain) was sequenced during a study of cytotoxic CD8 clonotypes in ibrutinib-treated CLL. Study-level results: A rise in clonality was seen at ibrutinib response, and a fall back toward baseline was seen at progression. Age-matched healthy donor levels were exceeded by baseline clonality, which tracked circulating CD8+ T-cell counts. There were few public clonotypes, and on treatment they contracted or stayed stable.

Turning to this clone: Its specificity is not known.

Germline V gene sequence: CDR1 SGDLS, CDR2 YYNGEE. This CDR3 comprises 15 residues. Trimming shortened V by 2 bases and J by 5 bases, and 16 bases separated the two germline ends. Profiling relied on immunoSEQ multiplex PCR, and the TCRdb table lists in-frame clones only, not all of them. The data hold 150,000 or so clones, with roughly 80% observed a single time. The sequenced sample was PBMCs, obtained after 12 months of ibrutinib treatment. The receptor was derived from a human donor with chronic lymphocytic leukemia. The chain employs TRBV9 and TRBJ2-5; D not resolved. In DNA form, the CDR3 reads TGTGCCAGCAGCGTTCATTCGGAGTCAAGGGAGACCCAGTACTTC. It encodes CASSVHSESRETQYF.